The 14 T cell receptor beta chains below come from one sample, sequenced in a study of T cell repertoires in cytomegalovirus infection. No antigens are known for them. Using its own MiXCR run on the reads, TCRdb lists one record per CDR3 protein. The sample contains approximately 500,000 distinct CDR3 sequences, more than 30% of which appear only once. This specimen was cultured PBMCs, taken from culture after CMV antigen stimulation. The receptors stem from a human donor in good health (CMV status not recorded). Some clones in this sample may be carry-over from other donors' samples.

This clonotype was observed at least ten times. The rearrangement links TRBV7-9 to TRBJ2-7; D possibly corresponds to TRBD1 (6 bases). Germline values: CDR1 SEHNR, CDR2 FQNEAQ (reference sequence). The CDR3 spans 12 residues. Deletions cut 11 bases from V and 0 bases from J, with 11 bases between. The CDR3 sequence is CAGGGPSYEQYF. CDR3 coding DNA: TGTGCCGGGGGCGGTCCCTCCTACGAGCAGTACTTC.

This clonotype was detected many times. V usage is TRBV7-6 and J usage is TRBJ2-3; TRBD2 matches 14 bases. The germline gives CDR1 SGHVS, CDR2 FNYEAQ. The V gene end was trimmed by 5 bases and the J gene end by 2 bases; junction bases not matched to a gene: 6. This CDR3 is built from 17 residues. DNA for the CDR3: TGTGCCAGCAGCGCCGGGACTAGCGGGAGATCCACAGATACGCAGTATTTT. It yields the protein CASSAGTSGRSTDTQYF.

Many counts were recorded for this clonotype. This rearrangement joins TRBV7-9 to TRBJ2-3; 13 bases align to TRBD2. The germline V gene has CDR1 SEHNR and CDR2 FQNEAQ (reference sequence). V lost 2 bases and J lost 4; bases outside the gene matches: 6. There are 17 residues in the CDR3. The CDR3 sequence: CASSLSGLAGFADTQYF. The CDR3 DNA follows: TGTGCCAGCAGCTTATCGGGACTAGCGGGATTCGCAGATACGCAGTATTTT.

This clonotype was detected only a few times. The rearrangement uses TRBV15 and TRBJ2-5; D might be TRBD2 (6 bases). CDR3 length: 15 amino acids. The germline gives CDR1 LNHNV, CDR2 YYDKDF (reference sequence). V was trimmed by 0 bases and J by 5 bases, leaving 13 bases between them. The CDR3 here is CATSRDRGLGETQYF. The CDR3 region has the DNA TGTGCCACCAGCAGAGATCGGGGGTTGGGGGAGACCCAGTACTTC. The full variable domain, rest sourced from reference TRBV15 and TRBJ2-5, is DAMVIQNPRYQVTQFGKPVTLSCSQTLNHNVMYWYQQKSSQAPKLLFHYYDKDFNNEADTPDNFQSRRPNTSFCFLDIRSPGLGDTAMYLCATSRDRGLGETQYFGPGTRLLVL.

The chain links TRBV5-1 to TRBJ2-7, with D perhaps matching TRBD1 or TRBD2 (6 bases each). V shed 4 bases and J shed 9 bases, with 20 bases lying between them. CDR1 and CDR2 from the germline V gene are SGHRS and YFSETQ. The CDR3 length is 14 residues. The CDR3 spells CASSRGDGPVVQYF. CDR3 nucleotide sequence: TGCGCCAGCAGCAGGGGGGACGGTCCGGTGGTGCAGTACTTC.

The chain couples TRBV29-1 to TRBJ1-5; 9 nucleotides line up with TRBD1. Germline assignment: CDR1 SQVTM and CDR2 ANQGSEA. The CDR3 runs to 13 residues. V shed 6 bases and J 3 bases; nucleotides not matched to a gene: 3. CDR3: CSVGQGTNQPQHF. The CDR3 bases are TGCAGCGTCGGACAGGGGACCAATCAGCCCCAGCATTTT.

Only a few counts were recorded for this clonotype. The chain employs TRBV2 and TRBJ2-1; TRBD1 agrees at 8 bases. J lost 2 bases, V lost 2 bases, and 2 bases had no gene match. The CDR3 contains 15 residues. From germline, CDR1 is SNHLY and CDR2 FYNNEI. The CDR3 bases are TGTGCCAGCAGTGAATACAGGGGGGCCTACAATGAGCAGTTCTTC. Amino acid sequence: CASSEYRGAYNEQFF.

V usage is TRBV19 and J usage is TRBJ2-1; D might be TRBD2 (5 bases). Germline loops: CDR1 LNHDA, CDR2 SQIVND (reference sequence). The germline V and J ends were trimmed by 6 bases and 4 bases, with 16 bases remaining between them. The CDR3 spans 15 residues. The chain's CDR3 is CASRARARGYNEQFF. The CDR3 DNA reads TGTGCCAGTAGAGCAAGGGCTAGAGGGTACAATGAGCAGTTCTTC. The entire variable domain, with the rest obtained from reference TRBV19 and TRBJ2-1, is as follows: DGGITQSPKYLFRKEGQNVTLSCEQNLNHDAMYWYRQDPGQGLRLIYYSQIVNDFQKGDIAEGYSVSREKKESFPLTVTSAQKNPTAFYLCASRARARGYNEQFFGPGTRLTVL.

The chain has TRBV19 and TRBJ1-2, with TRBD1 identical over 9 bases. The CDR3 spans 17 residues. V shed 7 bases and J 4 bases; nucleotides not matched to a gene: 16. Germline V lookup: CDR1 LNHDA, CDR2 SQIVND (reference sequence). CDR3 in amino acids: CASTPQVYRGLGYGYTF. The CDR3 DNA reads TGTGCCAGTACCCCACAAGTATACAGGGGGCTAGGCTATGGCTACACCTTC.

The V call is TRBV18, the J call TRBJ1-2, with 7 bases lining up with TRBD1. With V trimmed by 2 bases and J by 3 bases, 9 bases remained unmatched. CDR1 is KGHSH and CDR2 is LQKENI in the germline V gene. The CDR3 length is 16 residues. DNA for the CDR3: TGTGCCAGCTCACCAGGGACAGTTGATGCCCACTATGGCTACACCTTC. Protein sequence: CASSPGTVDAHYGYTF.

This chain uses TRBV15 with TRBJ2-2; D ambiguous. The germline CDR1 and CDR2 sequences are LNHNV and YYDKDF (reference sequence). V was shortened by 0 bases and J by 3 bases, with 8 bases between the two germline ends. The CDR3 has 15 residues. The CDR3 reads CATSRDSGHTGELFF. In DNA, the CDR3 is TGTGCCACCAGCAGAGATTCGGGCCACACCGGGGAGCTGTTTTTT.

The V call is TRBV12-3 or TRBV12-4, the J call TRBJ1-1; weak D call: TRBD1 (5 bases). The CDR3 totals 12 residues. Trimming removed 6 bases from V and 4 bases from J, with 9 bases in between. This chain's CDR3 is CASSGTGTEAFF. The DNA of the CDR3 is TGTGCCAGCAGCGGGACGGGCACTGAAGCTTTCTTT.

This clonotype appeared a few times. This rearrangement joins TRBV5-4 to TRBJ1-4; unclear D gene. This CDR3 contains 14 residues. Germline V lookup: CDR1 SGHNT, CDR2 YYREEE (reference sequence). V dropped 3 bases and J dropped 5 bases, with 11 bases sitting between them. The CDR3 nucleotides read TGTGCCAGCAGCTCACCACAGCGGAATGAAAAACTGTTTTTT. This gives the protein CASSSPQRNEKLFF. The variable domain in full, completed from reference TRBV5-4 and TRBJ1-4, reads ETGVTQSPTHLIKTRGQQVTLRCSSQSGHNTVSWYQQALGQGPQFIFQYYREEENGRGNFPPRFSGLQFPNYSSELNVNALELDDSALYLCASSSPQRNEKLFFGSGTQLSVL.

This clonotype was detected many times. J is TRBJ2-1 and V is TRBV7-8, with 15 bases lining up with TRBD2. The germline V gene has CDR1 SGHVS and CDR2 FQNEAQ. CDR3 length: 19 amino acids. V shed 5 bases, J shed 8 bases, and the junction held 16 bases outside the gene matches. CDR3 DNA: TGTGCCAGCAGCCCCGACCTCCCGGGACTAGCGGGGGGTTCCGATGAGCAGTTCTTC. Encoded protein: CASSPDLPGLAGGSDEQFF.